These 21 T cell receptor beta chains came from one sample sequenced in a study of PD-1 blockade in classical Hodgkin lymphoma. Every patient was affected by relapse after autologous stem cell transplantation, while exposure to brentuximab vedotin was not uniform. Sequencing used immunoSEQ multiplex PCR; TCRdb keeps in-frame clones, though not all of them. The table lists 90,000 to 100,000 clones, approximately 92% of them singletons. The sample consisted of peripheral blood mononuclear cells (PBMCs), taken before the second cycle of nivolumab. The receptors come from a human donor with classical Hodgkin lymphoma.

J is TRBJ2-1 and V is TRBV19, with D tentatively TRBD2 (6 bases). Between the trimmed V and J ends, which lost 5 bases and 6 bases, there was a span of 11 bases. The CDR3 sequence is 13 residues long. Germline V gives CDR1 LNHDA, CDR2 SQIVND (reference sequence). Here the CDR3 reads CASSVWGVNEQFF. The CDR3 DNA reads as TGTGCCAGTAGTGTCTGGGGGGTCAATGAGCAGTTCTTC.

This rearrangement joins TRBV27 to TRBJ2-7, with a possible D match to TRBD1 (5 bases). Germline lookup yields CDR1 MNHEY and CDR2 SMNVEV (reference sequence). V gave up 3 bases and J gave up 2 bases, with 11 bases separating them. This CDR3 contains 14 residues. The CDR3 DNA follows: TGTGCCAGCAGTTTGCGGACACCAGCCTACGAGCAGTACTTC. Protein: CASSLRTPAYEQYF.

The chain recombines TRBV4-1 with TRBJ2-2, with 13 bases that match TRBD2. The length of the CDR3 is 17 residues. Germline CDR1 and CDR2: MGHRA and YSYEKL. Trimming removed 1 base from V and 5 bases from J; junction bases left unmatched: 4. The CDR3, as DNA: TGCGCCAGCAGCCAAGTTACTAGCGGGAGGGCAACCGGGGAGCTGTTTTTT. Its protein product is CASSQVTSGRATGELFF.

The chain is built from TRBV2 and TRBJ2-1; 12 bases map to TRBD2. Germline V CDR1 and CDR2: SNHLY, FYNNEI. The CDR3 covers 15 residues. Trimming took 4 bases from V and 6 from J; bases not matched to a gene: 4. The DNA for the CDR3 is TGTGCCAGCAGTGGCGCTAGCGGGGGGGCCAATGAGCAGTTCTTC. It translates to CASSGASGGANEQFF. The variable domain in full, completed from reference TRBV2 and TRBJ2-1, reads EPEVTQTPSHQVTQMGQEVILRCVPISNHLYFYWYRQILGQKVEFLVSFYNNEISEKSEIFDDQFSVERPDGSNFTLKIRSTKLEDSAMYFCASSGASGGANEQFFGPGTRLTVL.

The chain combines TRBV27 with TRBJ2-7; D is ambiguous. CDR1 is MNHEY, CDR2 SMNVEV, per germline (reference sequence). V shed 10 bases and J shed 0 bases, with 13 bases lying between them. This CDR3 region has 13 residues. This CDR3 is CATSHFSSYEQYF. As DNA, the CDR3 is TGTGCCACCTCCCATTTCTCCTCCTACGAGCAGTACTTC.

V is TRBV12-5 and J is TRBJ1-5; D might be TRBD1 (6 bases). Germline lookup yields CDR1 LGHNT and CDR2 FRNRAP. This CDR3 is 14 amino acids long. The V end was cut by 9 bases, the J end by 6 bases, with 18 bases between. The CDR3 DNA is TGTGCTAGCCTAGGGGGGCGTTGTGTTCAGCCCCAGCATTTT. The encoded protein is CASLGGRCVQPQHF.

A single count supports this clone. This chain links TRBV6-1 with TRBJ2-7; 10 nucleotides agree with TRBD2. The CDR3 extends over 13 amino acids. Trimming at V came to 5 bases and at J to 7 bases, leaving 5 bases not matched to a gene. The germline CDR1 and CDR2 sequences are MNHNS and SASEGT. Here the CDR3 DNA reads TGTGCCAGCAGTTTAGCGGGAGGTCGAGAGCAGTACTTC. Residues: CASSLAGGREQYF.

For the CDR3, the DNA is TGTGCCAGCAGCTTAACGGGCCTTGGGGCAGATACGCAGTATTTT. The encoded protein is CASSLTGLGADTQYF. The genes are TRBV11-2 and TRBJ2-3; D is ambiguous. Germline CDR1 and CDR2: SGHAT and FQNNGV. Trimming cost V 2 bases and J 4 bases, with 13 bases left between them. The CDR3 loop spans 15 amino acids. The full variable domain, its missing parts supplied by reference TRBV11-2 and TRBJ2-3, is EAGVAQSPRYKIIEKRQSVAFWCNPISGHATLYWYQQILGQGPKLLIQFQNNGVVDDSQLPKDRFSAERLKGVDSTLKIQPAKLEDSAVYLCASSLTGLGADTQYFGPGTRLTVL.

The chain is built from TRBV7-8 and TRBJ2-5; 8 bases line up with TRBD2. In germline, CDR1 is SGHVS, CDR2 FQNEAQ. The CDR3 is 18 amino acids. The J segment lost 5 bases and the V segment lost 5 bases, leaving 19 bases of the junction unmatched. CDR3 region: CASSHSRIPGLVFETQYF. The CDR3 coding sequence is TGTGCCAGCAGCCATAGCCGGATTCCGGGACTAGTGTTTGAGACCCAGTACTTC.

The V and J genes are TRBV6-5 and TRBJ1-6, with D perhaps matching TRBD1 (5 bases). The CDR3 sequence is 13 residues long. Trimming stripped 8 bases from V and 7 bases from J, with 12 bases between. Germline assignment: CDR1 MNHEY and CDR2 SVGAGI. CDR3 sequence (DNA): TGTGCCAGCTCCACTCCAGGGAATTCACCCCTCCACTTT. It yields the protein CASSTPGNSPLHF.

The V gene is TRBV7-2, the J gene TRBJ2-1; possible D gene TRBD1, 6 bases. Germline CDR1 SGHTA, CDR2 FQGNSA. The CDR3 consists of 16 residues. V gave up 4 bases and J gave up 10 bases, with 23 bases separating them. The CDR3 bases are TGTGCCAGCAGCTGGACGACAGGTTCTTCGGGGAACGAGCAGTTCTTC. Translation: CASSWTTGSSGNEQFF. Based on the CDR3 plus reference TRBV7-2 and TRBJ2-1, the full variable domain is GAGVSQSPSNKVTEKGKDVELRCDPISGHTALYWYRQSLGQGLEFLIYFQGNSAPDKSGLPSDRFSAERTGGSVSTLTIQRTQQEDSAVYLCASSWTTGSSGNEQFFGPGTRLTVL.

This chain uses TRBV2 with TRBJ2-3, with 11 bases aligning to TRBD2. Germline lookup yields CDR1 SNHLY and CDR2 FYNNEI. This CDR3 spans 17 amino acids. J lost 5 bases, V lost 7 bases, and 14 bases had no gene match. CDR3: CASNRTPSGRHGDTQYF. For the CDR3, the DNA is TGTGCCAGCAACCGTACTCCTAGCGGGAGGCATGGAGATACGCAGTATTTT.

The V gene is TRBV6-1, the J gene TRBJ2-2, with 8 bases fitting TRBD2. CDR3 length equals 13 residues. CDR1 is MNHNS, CDR2 SASEGT, per germline. V was pared by 7 bases and J by 6 bases, with 4 bases of the junction left unmatched. CDR3: CASKAGVPGELFF. In DNA, the CDR3 is TGTGCCAGCAAAGCGGGGGTGCCCGGGGAGCTGTTTTTT.

The chain has TRBV27 and TRBJ2-2; the match to TRBD2 covers 8 bases. Looked up from germline, CDR1 is MNHEY and CDR2 is SMNVEV (reference sequence). The CDR3 spans 18 residues. The J segment lost 1 base and the V segment lost 4 bases, leaving 11 bases of the junction unmatched. This chain's CDR3 is CASSWWGPGGGNTGELFF. CDR3 bases: TGTGCCAGCAGTTGGTGGGGCCCGGGAGGGGGGAACACCGGGGAGCTGTTTTTT.

This clone was found once. This chain links TRBV10-3 with TRBJ1-5; TRBD1 matches 7 bases. This CDR3 is built from 15 residues. J lost 5 bases, V lost 10 bases, and 14 bases had no gene match. Germline CDR1 and CDR2: ENHRY and SYGVKD. The CDR3 sequence is CATWDSNRRDQPQHF. The DNA for the CDR3 is TGTGCCACCTGGGACAGCAACAGAAGGGATCAGCCCCAGCATTTT.

The chain has TRBV2 and TRBJ1-5; the match to TRBD1 covers 8 bases. Germline loops: CDR1 SNHLY, CDR2 FYNNEI. This CDR3 has 14 residues. V lost 4 bases and J lost 2; bases outside the gene matches: 1. Written as DNA, the CDR3 is TGTGCCAGCAGTGCGGACAGGGGCAATCAGCCCCAGCATTTT. Translation: CASSADRGNQPQHF.

The genes are TRBV7-9 and TRBJ1-3; D may be TRBD1 (6 bases). Trimming took off 5 bases at V and 0 bases at J, with 14 bases between the two ends. The CDR3 loop spans 16 amino acids. Germline V CDR1 and CDR2: SEHNR, FQNEAQ (reference sequence). The CDR3 DNA reads as TGTGCCAGCAGCCTCCACATACAGGGCTCTGGAAACACCATATATTTT. Translating it yields CASSLHIQGSGNTIYF. Drawing the rest from reference TRBV7-9 and TRBJ1-3, the complete variable domain is DTGVSQNPRHKITKRGQNVTFRCDPISEHNRLYWYRQTLGQGPEFLTYFQNEAQLEKSRLLSDRFSAERPKGSFSTLEIQRTEQGDSAMYLCASSLHIQGSGNTIYFGEGSWLTVV.

This rearrangement joins TRBV4-1 to TRBJ2-3; 8 bases agree with TRBD2. Trimming took 1 base from V and 8 from J; bases not matched to a gene: 14. In germline, CDR1 is MGHRA, CDR2 YSYEKL. This CDR3 comprises 17 residues. CDR3 sequence (DNA): TGCGCCAGCAGCCAAGGTCCGGCGAGCGGGAGTTTAGGTACGCAGTATTTT. This encodes CASSQGPASGSLGTQYF.

Remarks on this clone: The sample holds other DNA sequences that translate to the same CDR3. The rearrangement joins TRBV6-1 to TRBJ1-5; D call uncertain. The CDR3 runs 13 residues. With 0 bases removed from V and 5 bases from J, the gap between germline ends came to 5 bases. Germline CDR1 MNHNS, CDR2 SASEGT. The CDR3 coding sequence is TGTGCCAGCAGTGAAGCTGGGGATCAGCCCCAGCATTTT. This sequence encodes CASSEAGDQPQHF.

The genes are TRBV15 and TRBJ1-4, with D maybe TRBD1 (5 bases). In germline, CDR1 is LNHNV, CDR2 YYDKDF (reference sequence). The CDR3 has 13 residues. The V end was cut by 1 base, the J end by 8 bases, with 8 bases between. CDR3 sequence (DNA): TGTGCCACCAGCAGAGCTGCAGGGGAAAAACTGTTTTTT. Encoded protein: CATSRAAGEKLFF.

The chain's CDR3 is CASSPGGLASYNEQFF. The CDR3 DNA reads TGTGCCAGCAGCCCGGGGGGACTAGCGTCCTACAATGAGCAGTTCTTC. The rearrangement uses TRBV5-4 and TRBJ2-1; 10 bases align to TRBD2. The V and J ends lost 4 bases and 1 base, in that order; junction bases with no gene match: 5. There are 16 residues in the CDR3. Per the germline V gene, CDR1 is SGHNT and CDR2 is YYREEE (reference sequence).